One and the same sample provided the 3 T cell receptor beta chains below, sequenced in a study of cytomegalovirus exposure and HLA in healthy donors. The PCR contained 60 Vbeta and 13 Jbeta primers. Generated by immunoSEQ multiplex PCR, the TCRdb table keeps only in-frame clones and is missing some. Counted here are about 120,000 clones, 65% to 75% occurring once; the ten biggest clones make up approximately 4%. Sequenced sample: PBMCs. The receptors here all came from a man between 35 and 55 years old in good health and CMV-seropositive.

This chain connects TRBV13 to TRBJ1-2, with TRBD1 as a possible D gene (6 bases). V gave up 5 bases and J gave up 0 bases, with 25 bases separating them. This CDR3 contains 19 residues. Germline-derived CDR1 and CDR2 are PRHDT and FYEKMQ (reference sequence). CDR3 DNA sequence: TGTGCCAGCAGCACCCTCATCGTGGCAGGGGCGAACCCTAACTATGGCTACACCTTC. Its protein is CASSTLIVAGANPNYGYTF.

The genes are TRBV30 and TRBJ1-4; no clear D. Trimming pared 7 bases from V and 8 bases from J, leaving 17 bases between. The V gene's germline CDR1 is GTSNPN and CDR2 SVGIG (reference sequence). There are 13 residues in the CDR3. The CDR3 here is CAFRGVPGEKLFF. Written as DNA, the CDR3 is TGTGCCTTTCGCGGGGTGCCGGGAGAAAAACTGTTTTTT.

CDR3 in amino acids: CASSLVSSGSYEQYF. CDR3 bases: TGTGCCAGCAGCTTAGTTAGTAGCGGCTCCTACGAGCAGTACTTC. The V and J genes are TRBV7-8 and TRBJ2-7, with D possibly being TRBD2 (6 bases). V was shortened by 1 base and J by 0 bases, with 10 bases between the two germline ends. Germline CDR1 SGHVS, CDR2 FQNEAQ. The CDR3 totals 15 residues. Looking up the rest from reference TRBV7-8 and TRBJ2-7 gives the full variable domain: GAGVSQSPRYKVAKRGQDVALRCDPISGHVSLFWYQQALGQGPEFLTYFQNEAQLDKSGLPSDRFFAERPEGSVSTLKIQRTQQEDSAVYLCASSLVSSGSYEQYFGPGTRLTVT.